Listed below are T cell receptor beta chains from one sample, sequenced in a study of T cells after posttransplantation cyclophosphamide. Here immunoSEQ multiplex PCR was the method, and the copy in TCRdb shows in-frame clones only, minus some. Of 6,900 or so clones in the sample, around 98% were seen once. Sequencing was carried out using naive CD8+ T cells sorted from PBMCs. The receptors shown here come from a woman aged 30 to 39 in good health and a related stem cell transplant donor. CDR3s include the opening cysteine and the closing phenylalanine or tryptophan. The D gene is left open where the match is weak. Clone sizes are given selectively: once, few, many, or a class where the clone is expanded.

>.|TRBJ2-5|TRBV6-1|TRBD1
CASSEGTGARETQYF
TGTGCCAGCAGTGAGGGGACAGGGGCGCGGGAGACCCAGTACTTC
>.|TRBJ2-1|TRBV4-1|TRBD2
CASSPGLAGIRNEQFF
TGCGCCAGCAGCCCCGGACTAGCGGGGATTAGGAATGAGCAGTTCTTC
>.|TRBJ2-4|TRBV7-2|TRBD1
CASSLVDRGSKNIQYF
TGTGCCAGCAGCTTAGTCGACAGGGGCTCCAAAAACATTCAGTACTTC
>.|TRBJ2-7|TRBV7-9|TRBD1
CASSPGDGQGRYEQYF
TGTGCCAGCAGCCCCGGGGACGGACAGGGGAGGTACGAGCAGTACTTC
>.|TRBJ2-3|TRBV28|.
CASSFTSSTDTQYF
TGTGCCAGCAGTTTCACTAGCAGCACAGATACGCAGTATTTT
>.|TRBJ2-7|TRBV9|.
CASSVGDGGYEQYF
TGTGCCAGCAGCGTAGGTGACGGGGGCTACGAGCAGTACTTC
>.|TRBJ2-7|TRBV19|.
CASSIAAGYPYEQYF
TGTGCCAGTAGTATAGCGGCAGGGTATCCCTACGAGCAGTACTTC
>.|TRBJ1-1|TRBV27|.
CASSNGGLPPMNTEAFF
TGTGCCAGCAGTAACGGGGGTTTACCCCCTATGAACACTGAAGCTTTCTTT
>.|TRBJ2-7|TRBV9|TRBD1
CASSVGTGAGREQYF
TGTGCCAGCAGCGTAGGGACAGGGGCCGGGAGGGAGCAGTACTTC
>once|TRBJ2-4|TRBV5-6|TRBD2
CASSIGGAPKNIQYF
TGTGCCAGCAGCATCGGGGGGGCCCCCAAAAACATTCAGTACTTC
>.|TRBJ2-1|TRBV12-5|.
CASGLEYNEQFF
TGTGCTAGTGGTTTAGAGTACAATGAGCAGTTCTTC
>.|TRBJ2-7|TRBV5-1|TRBD1
CASSNPGTGEPYEQYF
TGCGCCAGCAGCAACCCCGGGACAGGGGAACCCTACGAGCAGTACTTC
>.|TRBJ2-7|TRBV18|.
CASSDRDGRVSYEQYF
TGTGCCAGCTCAGACCGGGACGGGAGAGTTTCCTACGAGCAGTACTTC
>.|TRBJ1-1|TRBV29-1|.
CSVEDQGYAFF
TGCAGCGTTGAAGATCAGGGGTACGCTTTCTTT
>.|TRBJ1-1|TRBV4-1|.
CASSQQEGMNTEAFF
TGCGCCAGCAGCCAACAGGAGGGGATGAACACTGAAGCTTTCTTT
>.|TRBJ1-1|TRBV27|.
CASSFSTSMNTEAFF
TGTGCCAGCAGTTTCTCGACAAGCATGAACACTGAAGCTTTCTTT
>.|TRBJ2-1|TRBV11-2|TRBD1
CASSLGLGQAEQFF
TGTGCCAGCAGCTTAGGGCTGGGACAGGCTGAGCAGTTCTTC
>.|TRBJ2-7|TRBV5-4|TRBD1
CASSVGTGAYEQYF
TGTGCCAGCAGCGTAGGGACAGGGGCCTACGAGCAGTACTTC
>.|TRBJ2-1|TRBV11-3|TRBD1
CASSLGQGYNEQFF
TGTGCCAGCAGCTTGGGACAGGGCTACAATGAGCAGTTCTTC
>.|TRBJ1-5|TRBV6-5|.
CASSPGGNQPQHF
TGTGCCAGCAGTCCCGGGGGGAATCAGCCCCAGCATTTT
>.|TRBJ1-6|TRBV7-3|TRBD1
CASSRAGTDNSPLHF
TGTGCCAGCAGCCGCGCCGGGACAGATAATTCACCCCTCCACTTT
>once|TRBJ1-1|TRBV29-1|.
CSVEVPPVNTEAFF
TGCAGCGTTGAAGTACCTCCGGTGAACACTGAAGCTTTCTTT
>.|TRBJ1-1|TRBV7-9|.
CASSPIAGFEITEAFF
TGTGCCAGCAGCCCCATTGCGGGCTTTGAGATCACTGAAGCTTTCTTT
>.|TRBJ2-5|TRBV2|TRBD1
CASSDPGQGPSEQYF
TGTGCCAGCAGTGATCCGGGACAGGGACCGAGTGAGCAGTACTTC